This T cell receptor (beta chain) was recovered during a study of CD8+ T cells in alopecia areata. The CDR3 loop spans 14 amino acids. V dropped 0 bases and J dropped 3 bases, with 12 bases sitting between them. From germline, CDR1 is GTSNPN and CDR2 SVGIG (reference sequence). In each case, RNA was isolated and then reverse transcribed into cDNA as the sequencing template. The repertoire was sequenced with immunoSEQ multiplex PCR; TCRdb's copy has only in-frame clones and lacks some. The repertoire holds 200,000 or so clones, with about 53% as singletons. The TCR comes from a human donor with alopecia areata. The chain joins TRBV30 to TRBJ2-7; a possible D gene is TRBD1 (5 bases). This specimen consisted of CD4+ T cells sorted from blood, obtained at week 0. The CDR3 protein is CAWSVGARVYEQYF. CDR3 nucleotide sequence: TGTGCCTGGAGTGTAGGGGCCAGGGTCTACGAGCAGTACTTC.